The 14 T cell receptor beta chains below come from one sample, sequenced in a study of blood T cell repertoires in COVID-19. TCRdb keeps only in-frame clones here, not all; method: immunoSEQ multiplex PCR. The data contain 200,000 to 250,000 clones, 85% of them singletons. Sequencing was performed on peripheral blood. The receptors stem from a man aged 40-49 years with acute or convalescent COVID-19.

This clone was seen a few times. The chain joins TRBV7-8 to TRBJ1-4; tentatively, D is TRBD1 (5 bases). The germline V and J ends were trimmed by 5 bases and 2 bases, with 15 bases remaining between them. CDR1 SGHVS and CDR2 FQNEAQ come from the germline V gene. This CDR3 has 16 residues. CDR3 sequence reads: CASSPGHGWTNEKLFF. The CDR3 nucleotides read TGTGCCAGCAGCCCCGGACACGGATGGACTAATGAAAAACTGTTTTTT. The whole variable domain, remainder taken from reference TRBV7-8 and TRBJ1-4, is GAGVSQSPRYKVAKRGQDVALRCDPISGHVSLFWYQQALGQGPEFLTYFQNEAQLDKSGLPSDRFFAERPEGSVSTLKIQRTQQEDSAVYLCASSPGHGWTNEKLFFGSGTQLSVL.

This sequence joins TRBV10-1 and TRBJ1-1; D might be TRBD1 (5 bases). V shed 3 bases and J shed 5 bases, with 13 bases lying between them. The CDR3 sequence is 14 residues long. Germline V gene data show CDR1 as WNHNN and CDR2 as SYGVQD (reference sequence). The CDR3 DNA reads as TGCGCCAGCAGTGATTCAGGGCATGGGACTGAAGCTTTCTTT. It is translated as CASSDSGHGTEAFF.

The CDR3 DNA reads as TGTGCCAGCCAGGGGAATTCTGGAAACACCATATATTTT. It codes for CASQGNSGNTIYF. This sequence joins TRBV12-3 or TRBV12-4 and TRBJ1-3; D is possibly TRBD1 (6 bases). V was shortened by 8 bases and J by 1 base, with 9 bases between the two germline ends. This CDR3 is built from 13 residues.

This clone was detected once. The rearrangement joins TRBV9 to TRBJ1-2; 11 nucleotides align to TRBD1. J lost 3 bases, V lost 2 bases, and 6 bases had no gene match. There are 16 residues in the CDR3. Germline CDR1 SGDLS, CDR2 YYNGEE. This CDR3 reads CASSVTGDRGDYGYTF. The CDR3 DNA sequence: TGTGCCAGCAGCGTGACCGGGGACAGGGGGGACTATGGCTACACCTTC.

J is TRBJ2-2 and V is TRBV18; 7 nucleotides agree with TRBD1. This CDR3 has 15 residues. V lost 1 base to trimming and J lost 7 bases; unmatched junction nucleotides: 6. Germline assignment: CDR1 KGHSH and CDR2 LQKENI. In DNA form, the CDR3 reads TGTGCCAGCTCACCACTCACAGGGGCTGGCGGGGAGCTGTTTTTT. Amino acid sequence: CASSPLTGAGGELFF.

A word on this clone: Other DNA sequences within the sample encode an identical CDR3. The V call is TRBV27, the J call TRBJ1-2, with D perhaps matching TRBD1 (5 bases). V dropped 5 bases and J dropped 5 bases, with 12 bases sitting between them. This CDR3 has 13 residues. In germline, CDR1 is MNHEY, CDR2 SMNVEV (reference sequence). CDR3 in amino acids: CASSLQGLYGYTF. CDR3 DNA sequence: TGTGCCAGCAGTCTTCAGGGTTTATATGGCTACACCTTC.

Regarding this clone: The identical CDR3 is also encoded by other nucleotide sequences in the sample. The chain links TRBV19 to TRBJ1-2; perhaps TRBD1 as D (5 bases). The V gene lost 0 bases and the J gene lost 6 bases, with 8 bases spanning the gap. CDR3 size: 13 residues. CDR1 and CDR2 from the germline V gene are LNHDA and SQIVND (reference sequence). CDR3 DNA: TGTGCCAGTAGTATAGATCCGGGGGATGGCTACACCTTC. This translates into CASSIDPGDGYTF.

The rearrangement uses TRBV6-5 and TRBJ1-2; TRBD1 aligns across 7 bases. CDR1 and CDR2 from the germline V gene are MNHEY and SVGAGI. The CDR3 contains 14 residues. After removal of 6 bases from V and 4 bases from J, the junction contained 8 bases not matched to a gene. CDR3 residues: CASSYRQGSYGYTF. The CDR3, as DNA: TGTGCCAGCAGCTATCGACAGGGAAGCTATGGCTACACCTTC.

This clone appeared a single time. V gene TRBV14 combines with J gene TRBJ1-1; no firm D call. The ends were cut back, 0 bases at V and 1 base at J, with 15 bases in the middle. The CDR3 covers 17 residues. Germline CDR1 reads SGHDN; CDR2 reads FVKESK. CDR3 DNA: TGTGCCAGCAGCCAAGATCGAATCCCGAGGGCGAACACTGAAGCTTTCTTT. Translated: CASSQDRIPRANTEAFF.

The chain combines TRBV29-1 with TRBJ1-2; D possibly corresponds to TRBD1 (5 bases). Germline CDR1 SQVTM, CDR2 ANQGSEA. V was trimmed by 4 bases and J by 3 bases, leaving 12 bases between them. CDR3 length equals 13 residues. The CDR3 DNA is TGCAGCGTTGGCGGATCGGGGGACTATGGCTACACCTTC. Protein sequence: CSVGGSGDYGYTF.

This clone was found a few times. The J gene is TRBJ2-7, the V gene TRBV5-8; weak D call: TRBD2 (6 bases). The germline V gene encodes CDR1 SGHTS and CDR2 YDEGEE. Trimming cost V 4 bases and J 4 bases, with 12 bases left between them. CDR3 length: 13 amino acids. CDR3 residues: CASSRDWRYEQYF. The CDR3 DNA follows: TGTGCCAGCAGCCGGGACTGGCGATACGAGCAGTACTTC.

A note on this clone: Other DNA sequences in this specimen translate into the identical CDR3. The chain combines TRBV5-1 with TRBJ2-5; D may be TRBD1 (6 bases). Germline CDR1 is SGHRS and CDR2 is YFSETQ. The CDR3 is 14 amino acids. V was shortened by 0 bases and J by 4 bases, with 10 bases between the two germline ends. CDR3 nucleotides: TGCGCCAGCAGCTTGGATAGCAGGGGAGAGACCCAGTACTTC. Translating gives CASSLDSRGETQYF.

The J gene is TRBJ1-1, the V gene TRBV24-1; D remains unclear. The CDR3 contains 14 residues. CDR1 KGHDR and CDR2 SFDVKD come from the germline V gene. V was trimmed by 3 bases and J by 5 bases, leaving 12 bases between them. In DNA, the CDR3 is TGTGCCACCAGTGATCCCCCCCCGGGGACTGAAGCTTTCTTT. This codes for CATSDPPPGTEAFF.

V is TRBV6-2 or TRBV6-3 and J is TRBJ1-3; D perhaps matches TRBD1 (6 bases). V shed 5 bases and J shed 0 bases, with 11 bases lying between them. CDR3 length: 15 residues. Germline-derived CDR1 and CDR2 are MNHEY and SVGEGT. The CDR3 DNA reads TGTGCCAGCAGTCGACAGGAAGTCTCTGGAAACACCATATATTTT. Protein sequence: CASSRQEVSGNTIYF.